This T cell receptor beta chain was identified during a study of regulatory T cells in long-lasting Graves disease. Study at large: Graves' patients, newly diagnosed, had taken antithyroid drugs under 3 months.

The CDR3 is 14 residues long. Unmatched junction bases numbered 9, after V lost 4 bases and J lost 7 bases. Germline assignment: CDR1 LGHDT and CDR2 YNNKEL (reference sequence). This clonotype was recorded many times. Assembly of TCR beta libraries relied on iRepertoire HTBI primers together with Arm-PCR of CDR3 regions. TCRdb fed the multiplex PCR reads into MiXCR, producing one record per CDR3 protein. The sample has about 430,000 distinct CDR3 sequences, 15% seen once. Time point specified: newly diagnosed GD, antithyroid drugs for less than 3 months. There was RNA extracted from PBMCs, and the TCR library was made from it. A peripheral blood sample, 8.5 to 9 milliliters in volume, was drawn into EDTA tubes. These data also featured in a second study, about T cells in Graves' hyperthyroidism and ophthalmopathy.

The specimen was peripheral blood mononuclear cells (PBMCs), collected at new diagnosis, from a patient treated with antithyroid drugs. The chain couples TRBV3-1 to TRBJ1-2; 7 bases agree with TRBD1. This receptor was identified in a woman aged 40 to 50 with Graves disease. In nucleotides, the CDR3 is TGTGCCAGCAGCCGCCCTGGAGGGGGCTCTGGCTACACCTTC. It yields the protein CASSRPGGGSGYTF.